The rows below give T cell receptor beta chains drawn from one sample of a study of shared T cell receptors in the human thymus. Profiling relied on immunoSEQ multiplex PCR, and the TCRdb table lists in-frame clones only, not all of them. The sample shows hundreds of thousands of clones, more than 70% of them seen only once. These data were likewise used in another study, on human thymus T cells.

The specimen was thymocytes. Every receptor here comes from a boy in the first two years of life with a congenital heart defect. The CDR3 runs from the conserved cysteine through the conserved F or W. A D gene is named only where the DNA matches it firmly. A row's size may be missing; if present it is once, few, many or a size class.

v_call	j_call	d_call	clone_size	cdr3_aa	cdr3_nt
TRBV7-9	TRBJ2-7	TRBD1	-	CASSFPGQGTTYEQYF	TGTGCCAGCAGCTTTCCGGGACAGGGGACCACCTACGAGCAGTACTTC
TRBV29-1	TRBJ2-5	-	-	CSSTGSPQETQYF	TGCAGCTCCACAGGGTCCCCCCAAGAGACCCAGTACTTC
TRBV14	TRBJ1-6	TRBD1	-	CASSQDRQGATYNSPLHF	TGTGCCAGCAGCCAAGACCGCCAGGGGGCCACCTATAATTCACCCCTCCACTTT
TRBV25-1	TRBJ2-6	TRBD1	-	CASSGDRGKVGANVLTF	TGTGCCAGCAGCGGGGACAGGGGGAAGGTTGGGGCCAACGTCCTGACTTTC
TRBV28	TRBJ1-3	-	-	CASSLNPRVGRRRRFSGNTIYF	TGTGCCAGCAGTTTAAACCCGCGGGTTGGGAGACGGAGACGGTTCTCTGGAAACACCATATATTTT
TRBV13	TRBJ2-1	TRBD1	once	CASSLGQGARNEQFF	TGTGCCAGCAGCTTAGGACAGGGGGCGCGAAATGAGCAGTTCTTC
TRBV13	TRBJ2-7	TRBD1	-	CASSKGQGAMNEQYF	TGTGCCAGCAGCAAGGGACAGGGGGCTATGAACGAGCAGTACTTC
TRBV7-8	TRBJ2-7	-	-	CASSPLYEQYF	TGTGCCAGCAGCCCCCTATACGAGCAGTACTTC
TRBV10-3	TRBJ2-3	TRBD2	once	CAIRTSEIYTDTQYF	TGTGCCATCAGAACTAGCGAGATTTACACAGATACGCAGTATTTT
TRBV7-9	TRBJ2-2	-	-	CASSLVQATTGELFF	TGTGCCAGCAGCTTAGTGCAGGCGACCACCGGGGAGCTGTTTTTT
TRBV7-2	TRBJ2-7	-	-	CASSLALHRAEQYF	TGTGCCAGCAGCTTAGCATTACACAGGGCCGAGCAGTACTTC
TRBV19	TRBJ1-1	-	few	CASSIGGNTEAFF	TGTGCCAGTAGTATTGGCGGGAACACTGAAGCTTTCTTT
TRBV5-1	TRBJ1-2	TRBD1	-	CASGFSDRGYGYTF	TGCGCCAGCGGATTTTCAGACAGGGGGTATGGCTACACCTTC
TRBV5-1	TRBJ2-7	-	-	CASRTSDYEQYF	TGCGCCAGCAGGACATCAGACTACGAGCAGTACTTC
TRBV27	TRBJ2-7	TRBD2	-	CASSLREDYYEQYF	TGTGCCAGCAGTTTACGGGAGGACTACTACGAGCAGTACTTC
TRBV27	TRBJ2-1	TRBD2	once	CASSRIGLAGVFYNEQFF	TGTGCCAGCAGTCGAATCGGACTAGCGGGAGTTTTCTACAATGAGCAGTTCTTC
TRBV18	TRBJ2-3	TRBD2	-	CASSPGLAGGPADTQYF	TGTGCCAGCTCACCTGGGTTAGCGGGGGGGCCAGCAGATACGCAGTATTTT
TRBV5-1	TRBJ2-3	TRBD1	-	CASSPPMGQPTDTQYF	TGCGCCAGCAGCCCTCCCATGGGACAGCCAACAGATACGCAGTATTTT
TRBV15	TRBJ1-2	-	-	CATSRELWRGTPYGYTF	TGTGCCACCAGCAGAGAGCTCTGGAGGGGTACTCCCTATGGCTACACCTTC
TRBV29-1	TRBJ2-7	-	once	CSVEPGEQYF	TGCAGCGTTGAACCGGGGGAGCAGTACTTC
TRBV7-9	TRBJ1-2	-	-	CASSLGHVYGYTF	TGTGCCAGCAGCTTAGGACACGTCTATGGCTACACCTTC
TRBV6-5	TRBJ1-3	-	-	CASRQGRSGNTIYF	TGTGCCAGCAGGCAGGGCCGCTCTGGAAACACCATATATTTT
TRBV14	TRBJ2-3	-	-	CASSQDYTTTDTQYF	TGTGCCAGCAGCCAAGATTATACTACCACAGATACGCAGTATTTT